The clone carrying this TCR beta chain was observed a few times. What it binds is not known. This sample was included in a study of regulatory T cells in long-lasting Graves disease. Study-level points and caveats: Persistent Graves' patients showed less TCR diversity than newly diagnosed patients showed. Among persistent patients, a larger number of public clonotypes were shared (around 2,700) than among newly diagnosed patients (about 970). Repertoires from persistent disease leaned toward TRBV28, TRBJ1-2 and TRBJ2-5.

V lost 0 bases to trimming and J lost 8 bases, with 15 bases between them. CDR1 is SGDLS, CDR2 YYNGEE, per germline. The CDR3 length is 15 residues. Time point in this sample: persistent/refractory GD, antithyroid drugs over 5 years with positive TRAb. Generation of the TCR library employed RNA extracted from PBMCs. Patients met American Thyroid Association criteria for Graves' disease. With iRepertoire HTBI primers and Arm-PCR of CDR3 regions, TCR beta libraries were built. TCRdb redid the calling of the multiplex PCR reads with MiXCR, one entry per CDR3 protein. The table has some 470,000 distinct CDR3 sequences, 20% to 25% seen once.

The chain couples TRBV9 to TRBJ1-5, with TRBD1 as a possible D gene (6 bases). This TCR was sampled from a female donor with Graves disease. This sample comprised peripheral blood mononuclear cells (PBMCs), obtained when the disease was refractory, from a patient treated with antithyroid drugs. CDR3: CASSVGSTGREPQHF. CDR3 nucleotides: TGTGCCAGCAGCGTAGGATCGACAGGTCGGGAGCCCCAGCATTTT.